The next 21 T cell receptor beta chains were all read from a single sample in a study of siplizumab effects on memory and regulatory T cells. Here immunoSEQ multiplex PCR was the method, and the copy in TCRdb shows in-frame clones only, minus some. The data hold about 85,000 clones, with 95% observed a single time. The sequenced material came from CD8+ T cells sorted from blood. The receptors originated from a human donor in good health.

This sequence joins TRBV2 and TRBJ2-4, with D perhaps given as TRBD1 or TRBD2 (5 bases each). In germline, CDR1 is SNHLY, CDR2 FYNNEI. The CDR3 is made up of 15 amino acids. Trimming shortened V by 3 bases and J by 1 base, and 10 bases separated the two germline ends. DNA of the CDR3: TGTGCCAGCAGTGACAGGGAGAGGGCCAAAAACATTCAGTACTTC. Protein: CASSDRERAKNIQYF.

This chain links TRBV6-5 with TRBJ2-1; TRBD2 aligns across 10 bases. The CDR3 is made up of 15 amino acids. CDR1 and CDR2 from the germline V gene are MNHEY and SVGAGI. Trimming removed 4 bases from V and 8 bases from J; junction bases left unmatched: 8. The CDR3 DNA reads TGTGCCAGCAGTTTCAGCGGGAGGGCCGGGGATGAGCAGTTCTTC. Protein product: CASSFSGRAGDEQFF.

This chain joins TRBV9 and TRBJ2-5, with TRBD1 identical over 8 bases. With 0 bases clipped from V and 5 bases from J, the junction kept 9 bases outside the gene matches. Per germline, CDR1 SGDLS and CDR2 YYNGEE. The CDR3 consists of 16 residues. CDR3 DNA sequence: TGTGCCAGCAGCGTAGAGGGGCAGGGGGCTGGGGAGACCCAGTACTTC. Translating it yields CASSVEGQGAGETQYF.

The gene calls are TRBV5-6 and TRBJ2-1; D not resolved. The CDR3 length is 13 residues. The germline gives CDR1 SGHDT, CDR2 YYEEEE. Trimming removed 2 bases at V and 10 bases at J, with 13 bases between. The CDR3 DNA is TGTGCCAGCAGCTTTGCTTCAAATGAGGAGCAGTTCTTC. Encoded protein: CASSFASNEEQFF.

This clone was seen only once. The CDR3 coding sequence is TGCGCCAGCAGCCAGCATAGCGGTAGCTCCTACGAGCAGTACTTC. This codes for CASSQHSGSSYEQYF. The gene calls are TRBV4-1 and TRBJ2-7, with D possibly matching TRBD2 (6 bases). CDR1 is MGHRA, CDR2 YSYEKL, per germline. V lost 3 bases and J 0 bases, leaving 12 bases between the germline ends. The CDR3 is 15 amino acids.

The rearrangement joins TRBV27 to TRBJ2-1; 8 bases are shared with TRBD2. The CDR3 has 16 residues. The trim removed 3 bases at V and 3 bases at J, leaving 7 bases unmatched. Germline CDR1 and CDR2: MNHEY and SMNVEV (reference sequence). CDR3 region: CASSFGAGEVYNEQFF. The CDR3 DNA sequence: TGTGCCAGCAGTTTCGGAGCGGGAGAGGTCTACAATGAGCAGTTCTTC.

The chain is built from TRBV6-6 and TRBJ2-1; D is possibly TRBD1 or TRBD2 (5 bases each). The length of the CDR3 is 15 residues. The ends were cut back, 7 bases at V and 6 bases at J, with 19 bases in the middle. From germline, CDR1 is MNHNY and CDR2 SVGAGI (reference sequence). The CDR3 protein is CASTSERGMGNEQFF. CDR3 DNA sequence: TGTGCCAGCACCTCCGAGAGGGGCATGGGCAATGAGCAGTTCTTC.

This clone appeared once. The CDR3 loop is CASSPGGGAGTEAFF. The CDR3, as DNA: TGTGCCAGCAGCCCCGGGGGGGGCGCGGGCACTGAAGCTTTCTTT. V gene TRBV7-8 combines with J gene TRBJ1-1; TRBD1 is a possible D gene (6 bases). The germline gives CDR1 SGHVS, CDR2 FQNEAQ. Trimming left V 5 bases short and J 4 bases short, with 17 bases between. This CDR3 is built from 15 residues.

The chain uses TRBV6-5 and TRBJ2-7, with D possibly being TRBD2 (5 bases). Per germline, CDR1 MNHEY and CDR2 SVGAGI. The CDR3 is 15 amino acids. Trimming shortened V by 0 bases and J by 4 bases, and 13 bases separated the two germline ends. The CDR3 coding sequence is TGTGCCAGCAGTTACTCGAGGCGCGGAGGATACGAGCAGTACTTC. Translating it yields CASSYSRRGGYEQYF.

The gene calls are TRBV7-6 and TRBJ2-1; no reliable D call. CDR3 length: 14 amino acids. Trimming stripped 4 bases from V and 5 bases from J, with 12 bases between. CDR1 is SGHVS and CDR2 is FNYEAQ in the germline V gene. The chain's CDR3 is CASSSYGQDNEQFF. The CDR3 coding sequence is TGTGCCAGCAGCTCATACGGTCAGGACAATGAGCAGTTCTTC.

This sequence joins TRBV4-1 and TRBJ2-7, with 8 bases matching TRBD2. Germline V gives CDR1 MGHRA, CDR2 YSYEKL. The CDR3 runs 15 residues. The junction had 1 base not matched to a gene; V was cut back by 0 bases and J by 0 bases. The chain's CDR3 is CASSQDGLASYEQYF. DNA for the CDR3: TGCGCCAGCAGCCAAGATGGACTAGCCTCCTACGAGCAGTACTTC.

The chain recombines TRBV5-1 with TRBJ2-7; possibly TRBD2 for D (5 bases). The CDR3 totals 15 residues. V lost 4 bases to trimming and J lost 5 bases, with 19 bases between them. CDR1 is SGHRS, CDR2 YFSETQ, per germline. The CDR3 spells CASSPGSALVHEQYF. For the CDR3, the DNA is TGCGCCAGCAGCCCGGGATCGGCTTTAGTCCACGAGCAGTACTTC.

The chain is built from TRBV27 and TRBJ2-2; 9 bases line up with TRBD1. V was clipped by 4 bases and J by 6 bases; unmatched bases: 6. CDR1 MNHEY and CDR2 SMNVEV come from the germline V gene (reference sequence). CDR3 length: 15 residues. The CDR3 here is CASSSPGQGSGELFF. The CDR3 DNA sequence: TGTGCCAGCAGTTCCCCGGGACAGGGTTCCGGGGAGCTGTTTTTT.

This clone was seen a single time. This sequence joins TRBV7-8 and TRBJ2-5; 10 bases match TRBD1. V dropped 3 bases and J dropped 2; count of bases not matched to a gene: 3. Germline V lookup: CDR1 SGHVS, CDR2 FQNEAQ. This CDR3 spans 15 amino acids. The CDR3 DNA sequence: TGTGCCAGCAGCTTCTGGACAGGGGGTCAAGAGACCCAGTACTTC. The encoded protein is CASSFWTGGQETQYF.

CDR3: CASSLDVTSGLKNIQYF. CDR3 in DNA: TGTGCCAGCAGCTTGGACGTAACTAGCGGACTCAAAAACATTCAGTACTTC. This chain links TRBV5-8 with TRBJ2-4, with TRBD2 matching over 8 bases. J was trimmed by 3 bases and V by 0 bases; bases with no gene match: 8. Per germline, CDR1 SGHTS and CDR2 YDEGEE. This CDR3 comprises 17 residues.

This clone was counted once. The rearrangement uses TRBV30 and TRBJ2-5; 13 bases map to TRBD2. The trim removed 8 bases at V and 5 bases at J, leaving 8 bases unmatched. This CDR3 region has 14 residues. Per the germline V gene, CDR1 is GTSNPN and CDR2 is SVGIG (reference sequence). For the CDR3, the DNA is TGTGCCCGGTGCGGGACTAGCGGGATTGAGACCCAGTACTTC. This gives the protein CARCGTSGIETQYF.

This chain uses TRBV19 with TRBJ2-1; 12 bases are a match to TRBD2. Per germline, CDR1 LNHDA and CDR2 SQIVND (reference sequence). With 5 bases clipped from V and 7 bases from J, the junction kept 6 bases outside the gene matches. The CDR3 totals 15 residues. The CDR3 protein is CASSPTSGSSNEQFF. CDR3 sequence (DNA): TGTGCCAGTAGTCCGACTAGCGGGAGTTCGAATGAGCAGTTCTTC. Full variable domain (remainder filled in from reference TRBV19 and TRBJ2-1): DGGITQSPKYLFRKEGQNVTLSCEQNLNHDAMYWYRQDPGQGLRLIYYSQIVNDFQKGDIAEGYSVSREKKESFPLTVTSAQKNPTAFYLCASSPTSGSSNEQFFGPGTRLTVL.

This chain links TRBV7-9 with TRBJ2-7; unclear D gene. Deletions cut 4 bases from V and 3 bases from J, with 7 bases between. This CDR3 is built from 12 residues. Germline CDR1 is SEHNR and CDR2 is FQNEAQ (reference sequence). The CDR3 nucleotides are TGTGCCAGCAGCTCGCGGCTCTACGAGCAGTACTTC. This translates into CASSSRLYEQYF.

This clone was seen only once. CDR3 in amino acids: CASTPSGEISYEQYF. The CDR3 coding sequence is TGTGCCAGCACCCCTAGCGGCGAGATCTCCTACGAGCAGTACTTC. This rearrangement joins TRBV2 to TRBJ2-7; 7 nucleotides align to TRBD2. CDR1 is SNHLY and CDR2 is FYNNEI in the germline V gene. V lost 7 bases to trimming and J lost 0 bases; unmatched junction nucleotides: 9. CDR3 length: 15 residues. Combining the CDR3 with reference TRBV2 and TRBJ2-7 gives the whole variable domain EPEVTQTPSHQVTQMGQEVILRCVPISNHLYFYWYRQILGQKVEFLVSFYNNEISEKSEIFDDQFSVERPDGSNFTLKIRSTKLEDSAMYFCASTPSGEISYEQYFGPGTRLTVT.

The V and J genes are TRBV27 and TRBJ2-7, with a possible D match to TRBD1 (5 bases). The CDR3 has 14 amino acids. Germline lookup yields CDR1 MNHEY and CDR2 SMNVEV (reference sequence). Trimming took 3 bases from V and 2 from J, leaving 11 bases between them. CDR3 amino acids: CASSFQGATYEQYF. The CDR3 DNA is TGTGCCAGCAGTTTCCAAGGGGCGACCTACGAGCAGTACTTC.

Written as DNA, the CDR3 is TGTGCCAGCAGCTTGCTTAACTACGGAGACTACGAGCAGTACTTC. Translation gives CASSLLNYGDYEQYF. The rearrangement uses TRBV5-6 and TRBJ2-7; no clear D gene. The CDR3 totals 15 residues. Germline V gene sequence: CDR1 SGHDT, CDR2 YYEEEE. Between the trimmed V and J ends, which lost 1 base and 3 bases, there was a span of 14 bases.